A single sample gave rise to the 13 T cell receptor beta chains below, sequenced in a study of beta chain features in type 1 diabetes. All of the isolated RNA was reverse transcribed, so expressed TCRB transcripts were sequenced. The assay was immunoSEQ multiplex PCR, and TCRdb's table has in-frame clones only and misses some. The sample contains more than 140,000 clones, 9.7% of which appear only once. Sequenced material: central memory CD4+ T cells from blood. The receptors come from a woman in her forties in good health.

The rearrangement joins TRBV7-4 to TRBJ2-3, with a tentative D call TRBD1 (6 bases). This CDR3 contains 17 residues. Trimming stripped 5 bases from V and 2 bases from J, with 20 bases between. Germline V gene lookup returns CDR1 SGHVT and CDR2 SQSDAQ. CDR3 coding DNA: TGTGCCAGCAGCCAAGAGGGACATCCTAAAGTCACAGATACGCAGTATTTT. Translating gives CASSQEGHPKVTDTQYF.

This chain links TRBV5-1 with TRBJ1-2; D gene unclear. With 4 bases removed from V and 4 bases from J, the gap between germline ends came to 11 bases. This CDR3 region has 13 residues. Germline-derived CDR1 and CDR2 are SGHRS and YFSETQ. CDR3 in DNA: TGCGCCAGCAGCCTGGGAGGAAGCTATGGCTACACCTTC. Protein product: CASSLGGSYGYTF.

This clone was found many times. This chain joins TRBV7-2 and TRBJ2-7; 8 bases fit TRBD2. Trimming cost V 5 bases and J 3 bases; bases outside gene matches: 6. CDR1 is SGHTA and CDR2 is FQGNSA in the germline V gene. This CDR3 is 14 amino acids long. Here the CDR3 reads CASSPPGGLYEQYF. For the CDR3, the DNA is TGTGCCAGCAGCCCACCGGGGGGGCTCTACGAGCAGTACTTC.

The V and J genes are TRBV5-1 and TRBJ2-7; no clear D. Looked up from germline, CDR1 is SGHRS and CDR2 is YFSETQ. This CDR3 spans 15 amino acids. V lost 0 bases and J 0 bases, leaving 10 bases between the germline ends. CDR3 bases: TGCGCCAGCAGCTTGGAGCAGACACACTCCTACGAGCAGTACTTC. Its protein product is CASSLEQTHSYEQYF.

This chain's CDR3 is CASSFSGGYTDTQYF. The CDR3 DNA follows: TGTGCCAGCAGCTTTAGCGGGGGTTACACAGATACGCAGTATTTT. The chain couples TRBV7-9 to TRBJ2-3; 9 nucleotides align to TRBD2. CDR3 length equals 15 residues. Per germline, CDR1 SEHNR and CDR2 FQNEAQ (reference sequence). V lost 3 bases to trimming and J lost 2 bases; unmatched junction nucleotides: 3.

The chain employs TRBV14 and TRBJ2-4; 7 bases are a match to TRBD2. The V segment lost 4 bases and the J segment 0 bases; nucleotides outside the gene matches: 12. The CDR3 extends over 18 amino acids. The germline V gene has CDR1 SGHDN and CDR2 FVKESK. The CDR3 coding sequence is TGTGCCAGCAGCCCTTTAGGGGAGGGGAGACTAGCCAAAAACATTCAGTACTTC. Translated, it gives CASSPLGEGRLAKNIQYF. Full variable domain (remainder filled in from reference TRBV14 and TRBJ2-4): EAGVTQFPSHSVIEKGQTVTLRCDPISGHDNLYWYRRVMGKEIKFLLHFVKESKQDESGMPNNRFLAERTGGTYSTLKVQPAELEDSGVYFCASSPLGEGRLAKNIQYFGAGTRLSVL.

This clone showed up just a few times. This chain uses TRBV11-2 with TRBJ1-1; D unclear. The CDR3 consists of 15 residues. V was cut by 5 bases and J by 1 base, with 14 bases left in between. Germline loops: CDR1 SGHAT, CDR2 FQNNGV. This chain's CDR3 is CASSQATLGNTEAFF. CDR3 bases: TGTGCCAGCAGCCAGGCAACCCTCGGGAACACTGAAGCTTTCTTT. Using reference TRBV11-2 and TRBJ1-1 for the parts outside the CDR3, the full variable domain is EAGVAQSPRYKIIEKRQSVAFWCNPISGHATLYWYQQILGQGPKLLIQFQNNGVVDDSQLPKDRFSAERLKGVDSTLKIQPAKLEDSAVYLCASSQATLGNTEAFFGQGTRLTVV.

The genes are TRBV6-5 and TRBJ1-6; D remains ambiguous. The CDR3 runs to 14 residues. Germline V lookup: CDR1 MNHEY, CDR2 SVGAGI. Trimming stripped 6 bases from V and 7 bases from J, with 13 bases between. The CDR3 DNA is TGTGCCAGCAGAACCCAAGTTCGGAATTCACCCCTCCACTTT. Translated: CASRTQVRNSPLHF.

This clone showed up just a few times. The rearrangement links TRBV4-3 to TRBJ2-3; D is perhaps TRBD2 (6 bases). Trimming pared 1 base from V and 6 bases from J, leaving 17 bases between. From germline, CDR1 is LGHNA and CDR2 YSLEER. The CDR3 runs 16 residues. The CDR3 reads CASSQGSAGRSDTQYF. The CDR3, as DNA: TGCGCCAGCAGCCAAGGGTCGGCTGGGAGGTCTGATACGCAGTATTTT.

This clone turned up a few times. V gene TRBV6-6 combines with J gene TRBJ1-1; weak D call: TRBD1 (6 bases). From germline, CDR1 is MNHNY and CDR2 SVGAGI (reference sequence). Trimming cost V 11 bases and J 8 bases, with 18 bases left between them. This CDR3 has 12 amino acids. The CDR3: CAAGRQGLEAFF. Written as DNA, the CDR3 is TGTGCCGCAGGCCGGCAGGGGTTGGAAGCTTTCTTT.

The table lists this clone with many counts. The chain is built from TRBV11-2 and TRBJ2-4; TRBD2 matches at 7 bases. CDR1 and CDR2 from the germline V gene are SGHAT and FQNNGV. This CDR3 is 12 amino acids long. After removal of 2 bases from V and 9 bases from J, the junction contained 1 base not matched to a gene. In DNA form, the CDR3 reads TGTGCCAGCAGCTTAAGGGAGGGCATTCAGTACTTC. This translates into CASSLREGIQYF.

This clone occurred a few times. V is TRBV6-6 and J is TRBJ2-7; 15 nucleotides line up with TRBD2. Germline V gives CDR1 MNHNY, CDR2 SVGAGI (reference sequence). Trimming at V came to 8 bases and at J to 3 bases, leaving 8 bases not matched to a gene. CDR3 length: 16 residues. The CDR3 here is CASLGTSGGRDYEQYF. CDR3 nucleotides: TGTGCCAGCTTAGGGACTAGCGGGGGGCGGGACTACGAGCAGTACTTC.

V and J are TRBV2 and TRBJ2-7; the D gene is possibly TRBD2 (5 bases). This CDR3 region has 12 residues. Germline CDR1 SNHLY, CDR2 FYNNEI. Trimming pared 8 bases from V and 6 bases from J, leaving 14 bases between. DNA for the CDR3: TGTGCCAGCGACTCGGCGGGTGGCGAGCAGTACTTC. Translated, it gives CASDSAGGEQYF.